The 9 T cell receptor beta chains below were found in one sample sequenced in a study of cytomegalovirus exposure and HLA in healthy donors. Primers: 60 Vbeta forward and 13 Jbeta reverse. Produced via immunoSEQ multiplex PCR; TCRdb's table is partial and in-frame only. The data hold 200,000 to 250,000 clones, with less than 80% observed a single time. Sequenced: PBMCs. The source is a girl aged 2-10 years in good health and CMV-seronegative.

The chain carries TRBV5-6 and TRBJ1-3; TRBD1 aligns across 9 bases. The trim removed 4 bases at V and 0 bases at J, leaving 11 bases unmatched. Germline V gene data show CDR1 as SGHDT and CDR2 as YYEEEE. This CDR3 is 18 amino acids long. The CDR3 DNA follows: TGTGCCAGCAGCCCGGGGGACAGGGAGTTCTTCTCTGGAAACACCATATATTTT. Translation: CASSPGDREFFSGNTIYF.

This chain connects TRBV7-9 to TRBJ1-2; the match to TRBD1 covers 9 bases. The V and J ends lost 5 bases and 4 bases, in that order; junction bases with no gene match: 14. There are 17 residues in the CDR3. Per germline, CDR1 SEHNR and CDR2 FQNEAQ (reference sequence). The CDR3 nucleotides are TGTGCCAGCAGCCCTAGGGTACAGGGGGCGCGTATCTATGGCTACACCTTC. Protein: CASSPRVQGARIYGYTF. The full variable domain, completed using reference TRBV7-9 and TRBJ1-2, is DTGVSQNPRHKITKRGQNVTFRCDPISEHNRLYWYRQTLGQGPEFLTYFQNEAQLEKSRLLSDRFSAERPKGSFSTLEIQRTEQGDSAMYLCASSPRVQGARIYGYTFGSGTRLTVV.

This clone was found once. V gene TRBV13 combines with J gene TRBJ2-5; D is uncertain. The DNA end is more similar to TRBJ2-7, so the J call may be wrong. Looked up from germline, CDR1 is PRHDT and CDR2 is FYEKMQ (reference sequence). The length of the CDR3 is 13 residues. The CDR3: CASSFESSYEQYF. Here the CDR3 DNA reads TGTGCCAGCAGCTTCGAAAGCTCCTACGAGCAGTACTTC.

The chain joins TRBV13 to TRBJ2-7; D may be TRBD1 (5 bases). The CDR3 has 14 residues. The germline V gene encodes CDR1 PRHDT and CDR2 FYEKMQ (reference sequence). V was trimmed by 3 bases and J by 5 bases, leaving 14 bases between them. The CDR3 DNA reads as TGTGCCAGCAGCTTCCGGCAGGGTGAAGACGAGCAGTACTTC. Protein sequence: CASSFRQGEDEQYF.

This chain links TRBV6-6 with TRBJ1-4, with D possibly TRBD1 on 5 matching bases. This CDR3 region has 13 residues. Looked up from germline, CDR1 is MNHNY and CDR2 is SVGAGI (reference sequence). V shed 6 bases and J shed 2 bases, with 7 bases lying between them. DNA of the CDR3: TGTGCCAGCAGCTGGGGCACTAATGAAAAACTGTTTTTT. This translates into CASSWGTNEKLFF.

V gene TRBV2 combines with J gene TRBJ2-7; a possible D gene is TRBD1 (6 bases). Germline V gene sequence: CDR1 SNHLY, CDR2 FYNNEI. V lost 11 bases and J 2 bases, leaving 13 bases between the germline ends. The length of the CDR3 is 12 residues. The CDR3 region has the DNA TGTGCCTGCCAGGGGTTTCCCTACGAGCAGTACTTC. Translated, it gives CACQGFPYEQYF.

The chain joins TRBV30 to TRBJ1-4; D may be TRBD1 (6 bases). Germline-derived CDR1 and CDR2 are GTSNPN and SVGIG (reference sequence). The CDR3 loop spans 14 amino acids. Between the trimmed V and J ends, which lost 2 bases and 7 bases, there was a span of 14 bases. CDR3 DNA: TGTGCCTGGAGTAAGGGGGGGTCACTTGAAAAACTGTTTTTT. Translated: CAWSKGGSLEKLFF.

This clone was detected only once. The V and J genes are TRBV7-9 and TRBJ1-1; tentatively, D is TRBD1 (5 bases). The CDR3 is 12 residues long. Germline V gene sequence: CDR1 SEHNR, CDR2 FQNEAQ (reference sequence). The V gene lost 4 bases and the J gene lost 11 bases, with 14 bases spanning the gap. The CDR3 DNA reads TGTGCCAGCAGCTCTACAGGTAGGATGGCTTTCTTT. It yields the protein CASSSTGRMAFF.

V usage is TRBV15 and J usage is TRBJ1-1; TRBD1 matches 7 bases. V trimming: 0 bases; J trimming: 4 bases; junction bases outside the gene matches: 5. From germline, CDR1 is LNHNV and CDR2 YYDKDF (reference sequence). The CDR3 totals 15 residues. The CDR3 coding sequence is TGTGCCACCAGCAGAGATCGGACAGGAGGCACTGAAGCTTTCTTT. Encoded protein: CATSRDRTGGTEAFF.